Presented here are 24 T cell receptor beta chains from one specimen sequenced in a study of graft-versus-host responses after intestinal transplantation. These receptors have no identified antigens. Data came from immunoSEQ multiplex PCR; TCRdb stores just in-frame clones and leaves some out. In the table there are 95,000 to 130,000 clones, roughly nine tenths of which are singletons. This material consisted of unstimulated CD4+ T cells sorted from spleen or lymph node cells, taken before intestinal transplant. These receptors all stem from a human donor who received an intestinal transplant.

CDR3 nucleotide sequence: TGTGCCAGCAGCCCCGGCGGGTCCAGGACCCAGTACTTC. It is translated as CASSPGGSRTQYF. J is TRBJ2-5 and V is TRBV6-1; D is perhaps TRBD2 (5 bases). CDR1 is MNHNS and CDR2 is SASEGT in the germline V gene. This CDR3 has 13 residues. V lost 6 bases, J lost 7 bases, and 15 bases lay in between.

This clone was seen just once. The chain has TRBV11-3 and TRBJ2-1; 9 nucleotides line up with TRBD2. The CDR3 loop spans 14 amino acids. V gave up 5 bases and J gave up 10 bases; unmatched junction bases: 9. Germline-derived CDR1 and CDR2 are SGHNT and YENEEA. CDR3 coding DNA: TGTGCCAGCAGCCCCGGGACTAGCCCAAGAGAGCAGTTCTTC. It specifies CASSPGTSPREQFF.

The table lists this clone with a count of one. The chain uses TRBV2 and TRBJ2-2, with D possibly TRBD1 on 7 matching bases. The germline V and J ends were trimmed by 4 bases and 5 bases, with 11 bases remaining between them. Looked up from germline, CDR1 is SNHLY and CDR2 is FYNNEI. The CDR3 consists of 14 residues. The CDR3 nucleotides read TGTGCCAGCAGTGCGCAGGGGGGAACCGGGGAGCTGTTTTTT. It encodes CASSAQGGTGELFF.

The gene calls are TRBV19 and TRBJ2-5; D possibly corresponds to TRBD1 (5 bases). V dropped 7 bases and J dropped 9 bases, with 9 bases sitting between them. The CDR3 covers 10 residues. Germline V lookup: CDR1 LNHDA, CDR2 SQIVND (reference sequence). CDR3 sequence (DNA): TGTGCCAGTACCGACAGATCCCAGTACTTC. Translating gives CASTDRSQYF.

The J gene is TRBJ2-2, the V gene TRBV7-9; a weak D match, TRBD1 (5 bases). There are 17 residues in the CDR3. Germline values: CDR1 SEHNR, CDR2 FQNEAQ (reference sequence). The V gene lost 5 bases and the J gene lost 1 base, with 17 bases spanning the gap. The CDR3 is CASSKLLTVKNTGELFF. DNA of the CDR3: TGTGCCAGCAGCAAACTGTTGACAGTGAAGAACACCGGGGAGCTGTTTTTT.

This sequence joins TRBV9 and TRBJ1-2; weak D call: TRBD1 (5 bases). CDR1 SGDLS and CDR2 YYNGEE come from the germline V gene. Trimming cost V 0 bases and J 4 bases, with 7 bases left between them. The CDR3 extends over 13 amino acids. CDR3 sequence reads: CASSVAGGYGYTF. In DNA, the CDR3 is TGTGCCAGCAGCGTAGCGGGGGGCTATGGCTACACCTTC.

V and J are TRBV11-2 and TRBJ2-3; TRBD2 is a possible D gene (5 bases). Germline lookup yields CDR1 SGHAT and CDR2 FQNNGV. V lost 1 base to trimming and J lost 4 bases, with 12 bases between them. This CDR3 is 15 amino acids long. Here the CDR3 reads CASSLGDRRSDTQYF. CDR3 DNA sequence: TGTGCCAGCAGCTTAGGCGACCGGAGGTCAGATACGCAGTATTTT.

V is TRBV30 and J is TRBJ1-6, with D perhaps matching TRBD1 (6 bases). Germline CDR1 reads GTSNPN; CDR2 reads SVGIG (reference sequence). V lost 8 bases and J 0 bases, leaving 11 bases between the germline ends. The CDR3 has 14 residues. The CDR3 reads CASDRSSYNSPLHF. The CDR3 bases are TGTGCCAGCGACAGGAGCTCCTATAATTCACCCCTCCACTTT.

The chain employs TRBV4-3 and TRBJ1-1; 11 bases are shared with TRBD1. V shed 5 bases and J 5 bases; nucleotides not matched to a gene: 7. The CDR3 is 15 residues long. From germline, CDR1 is LGHNA and CDR2 YSLEER. CDR3 coding DNA: TGCGCCAGCAGCATCGGGACAGGGGGTAGTACTGAAGCTTTCTTT. Translating gives CASSIGTGGSTEAFF.

The V and J genes are TRBV20-1 and TRBJ2-7, with D unresolved. Trimming removed 3 bases from V and 4 bases from J, with 7 bases in between. This CDR3 spans 11 amino acids. The germline CDR1 and CDR2 sequences are DFQATT and SNEGSKA (reference sequence). CDR3 residues: CSARVGYEQYF. The DNA of the CDR3 is TGCAGTGCTAGGGTCGGTTACGAGCAGTACTTC.

In its sample, this clone was seen a few times. CDR3 nucleotides: TGTGCCAGTAGACACACAGGGTTGCATCAGCCCCAGCATTTT. The encoded protein is CASRHTGLHQPQHF. This chain joins TRBV19 and TRBJ1-5, with a possible D match to TRBD1 (6 bases). The CDR3 covers 14 residues. The germline V gene has CDR1 LNHDA and CDR2 SQIVND (reference sequence). V was pared by 6 bases and J by 5 bases, with 14 bases between. The full variable domain, completed using reference TRBV19 and TRBJ1-5, is DGGITQSPKYLFRKEGQNVTLSCEQNLNHDAMYWYRQDPGQGLRLIYYSQIVNDFQKGDIAEGYSVSREKKESFPLTVTSAQKNPTAFYLCASRHTGLHQPQHFGDGTRLSIL.

The gene calls are TRBV19 and TRBJ2-1, with TRBD2 matching 13 bases. The J segment lost 7 bases and the V segment lost 3 bases, leaving 3 bases of the junction unmatched. The CDR3 has 15 amino acids. Germline CDR1 LNHDA, CDR2 SQIVND (reference sequence). The CDR3 DNA reads as TGTGCCAGTAGTATCGGGACTAGCGGGGCGAATGAGCAGTTCTTC. Its protein is CASSIGTSGANEQFF.

V and J are TRBV7-9 and TRBJ1-6, with 8 bases identical to TRBD1. Germline loops: CDR1 SEHNR, CDR2 FQNEAQ (reference sequence). V lost 5 bases, J lost 9 bases, and 12 bases stayed unmatched. There are 16 residues in the CDR3. CDR3 loop: CASSLRTGRVSSPLHF. Here the CDR3 DNA reads TGTGCCAGCAGCCTCCGGACAGGGCGGGTCAGTTCACCCCTCCACTTT.

The V call is TRBV5-4, the J call TRBJ2-3; 11 bases fit TRBD2. Per germline, CDR1 SGHNT and CDR2 YYREEE (reference sequence). With V trimmed by 4 bases and J by 3 bases, 4 bases remained unmatched. The CDR3 runs to 15 residues. This CDR3 reads CASSILAGVTDTQYF. In nucleotides, the CDR3 is TGTGCCAGCAGCATACTAGCGGGGGTAACAGATACGCAGTATTTT.

This rearrangement joins TRBV5-1 to TRBJ2-1; 8 bases are shared with TRBD2. The length of the CDR3 is 14 residues. Germline V gives CDR1 SGHRS, CDR2 YFSETQ. Unmatched junction bases numbered 8, after V lost 4 bases and J lost 8 bases. CDR3 amino acids: CASSVTSGGHEQFF. The CDR3 DNA sequence: TGCGCCAGCAGCGTTACTAGCGGAGGACATGAGCAGTTCTTC.

The rearrangement uses TRBV6-6 and TRBJ2-3, with 9 bases lining up with TRBD2. The CDR3 runs 16 residues. Trimming took 7 bases from V and 3 from J; bases not matched to a gene: 11. From germline, CDR1 is MNHNY and CDR2 SVGAGI (reference sequence). The CDR3 DNA follows: TGTGCCAGCACCCGCCACGTAGCGGGAGTAACAGATACGCAGTATTTT. This codes for CASTRHVAGVTDTQYF.

This chain joins TRBV9 and TRBJ2-7; possibly TRBD1 for D (5 bases). CDR1 SGDLS and CDR2 YYNGEE come from the germline V gene. V was trimmed by 2 bases and J by 3 bases, leaving 12 bases between them. CDR3 length: 14 residues. The CDR3 reads CASSVGQGHYEQYF. DNA for the CDR3: TGTGCCAGCAGCGTTGGGCAGGGTCACTACGAGCAGTACTTC.

The J gene is TRBJ1-1, the V gene TRBV18; D remains ambiguous. CDR3 length equals 14 residues. Trimming took 0 bases from V and 1 from J, leaving 6 bases between them. Germline CDR1 reads KGHSH; CDR2 reads LQKENI. The CDR3 here is CASSPPAGNTEAFF. The DNA of the CDR3 is TGTGCCAGCTCACCACCAGCAGGGAACACTGAAGCTTTCTTT.

V and J are TRBV7-9 and TRBJ2-1, with 7 bases matching TRBD2. The germline gives CDR1 SEHNR, CDR2 FQNEAQ (reference sequence). CDR3 length: 13 residues. The V segment lost 4 bases and the J segment 7 bases; nucleotides outside the gene matches: 4. The CDR3 DNA sequence: TGTGCCAGCAGCTCTAGCGGAGGGAATGAGCAGTTCTTC. Residues: CASSSSGGNEQFF.

V and J are TRBV5-8 and TRBJ2-7, with 7 bases lining up with TRBD2. J lost 4 bases, V lost 1 base, and 8 bases had no gene match. The CDR3 has 15 amino acids. The V gene's germline CDR1 is SGHTS and CDR2 YDEGEE. The CDR3: CASSLWLAATYEQYF. The CDR3 DNA follows: TGTGCCAGCAGCTTGTGGCTAGCGGCCACGTACGAGCAGTACTTC.

The chain joins TRBV6-5 to TRBJ1-6; D remains ambiguous. Per the germline V gene, CDR1 is MNHEY and CDR2 is SVGAGI. With 4 bases removed from V and 8 bases from J, the gap between germline ends came to 9 bases. This CDR3 comprises 13 residues. The CDR3 spells CASSLAAYSPLHF. Written as DNA, the CDR3 is TGTGCCAGCAGTTTGGCGGCTTATTCACCCCTCCACTTT.

V is TRBV6-1 and J is TRBJ2-2; 8 bases align to TRBD1. The CDR3 consists of 15 residues. V shed 7 bases, J shed 7 bases, and the junction held 11 bases outside the gene matches. CDR1 and CDR2 (germline): MNHNS, SASEGT. Here the CDR3 reads CASTPQTGVSGELFF. The CDR3 nucleotides are TGTGCCAGCACCCCCCAGACAGGGGTGAGCGGGGAGCTGTTTTTT.

V is TRBV5-1 and J is TRBJ2-7; the match to TRBD1 covers 9 bases. Trimming cost V 4 bases and J 1 base; bases outside gene matches: 6. Germline V lookup: CDR1 SGHRS, CDR2 YFSETQ. This CDR3 has 15 residues. This CDR3 is CASSRMGQGSYEQYF. In nucleotides, the CDR3 is TGCGCCAGCAGCCGAATGGGACAGGGTTCCTACGAGCAGTACTTC.

This chain uses TRBV7-9 with TRBJ2-3; 12 bases match TRBD2. The CDR3 is 15 amino acids. The V gene's germline CDR1 is SEHNR and CDR2 FQNEAQ (reference sequence). Trimming cost V 4 bases and J 4 bases; bases outside gene matches: 3. The CDR3 region has the DNA TGTGCCAGCAGCTCTAGCGGGAGGGCCGCAGATACGCAGTATTTT. The encoded protein is CASSSSGRAADTQYF.